The 9 T cell receptor beta chains reported below all come from one sample, sequenced in a study of T-cell reconstitution after alpha-beta-depleted transplantation in children. Unique molecular identifiers were used to barcode this TCRbeta library. TCRdb re-analysed the PCR reads in MiXCR, keeping a single row per CDR3 protein. The data hold about a million distinct CDR3 sequences, with about 29% observed a single time. The sequencing used PBMCs, mostly from graft donor cells, collected 360 days after TCRalphabeta/CD19-depleted stem cell transplant. The receptor set was obtained from a boy younger than two who had a stem cell transplant for SCID, so the T cells may come from the graft donor.

This clonotype was counted only a few times. DNA for the CDR3: TGCAGTGCTAGAGTCTTTCGTCAGGCAGGAGTACAGGGGCAGTTCTTC. It codes for CSARVFRQAGVQGQFF. This chain joins TRBV20-1 and TRBJ2-1; D perhaps matches TRBD1 (6 bases). The CDR3 loop spans 16 amino acids. CDR1 DFQATT and CDR2 SNEGSKA come from the germline V gene (reference sequence). V was cut by 1 base and J by 12 bases, with 25 bases left in between.

This sequence joins TRBV20-1 and TRBJ2-1; D not resolved. The CDR3 is 16 amino acids. V lost 0 bases and J 0 bases, leaving 12 bases between the germline ends. Germline V gene data show CDR1 as DFQATT and CDR2 as SNEGSKA (reference sequence). The CDR3 reads CSARDLGPSSYNEQFF. CDR3 sequence (DNA): TGCAGTGCTAGAGATTTAGGGCCTAGCTCCTACAATGAGCAGTTCTTC.

J is TRBJ2-1 and V is TRBV20-1, with 9 bases aligning to TRBD2. The trim removed 0 bases at V and 8 bases at J, leaving 2 bases unmatched. The CDR3 length is 13 residues. The germline V gene has CDR1 DFQATT and CDR2 SNEGSKA (reference sequence). In nucleotides, the CDR3 is TGCAGTGCTAGAGATGGACTAGCGCATGAGCAGTTCTTC. This translates into CSARDGLAHEQFF.

V is TRBV6-2 or TRBV6-3 and J is TRBJ2-7, with TRBD2 matching over 8 bases. Per germline, CDR1 MNHEY and CDR2 SVGEGT. The CDR3 loop spans 13 amino acids. V shed 3 bases, J shed 6 bases, and the junction held 4 bases outside the gene matches. The CDR3 here is CASSYIAGSEQYF. CDR3 DNA: TGTGCCAGCAGTTATATAGCGGGGAGCGAGCAGTACTTC.

The chain combines TRBV12-3 or TRBV12-4 with TRBJ2-1, with a weak D call TRBD1 (6 bases). This CDR3 has 15 residues. Trimming removed 1 base at V and 5 bases at J, with 12 bases between. Here the CDR3 reads CASSLGQGFNNEQFF. As DNA, the CDR3 is TGTGCCAGCAGTTTAGGGCAGGGGTTTAACAATGAGCAGTTCTTC.

This clonotype was observed a handful of times. The rearrangement links TRBV2 to TRBJ1-5; weak D call: TRBD1 (6 bases). The CDR3 consists of 14 residues. CDR1 is SNHLY, CDR2 FYNNEI, per germline. V was pared by 4 bases and J by 6 bases, with 13 bases between. CDR3 DNA: TGTGCCAGCAGTGCCCAGGGGATAAGTCAGCCCCAGCATTTT. It specifies CASSAQGISQPQHF.

This clonotype was seen a few times. This chain connects TRBV5-1 to TRBJ2-1; TRBD2 aligns across 10 bases. Germline assignment: CDR1 SGHRS and CDR2 YFSETQ. This CDR3 region has 15 residues. V lost 4 bases to trimming and J lost 7 bases; unmatched junction nucleotides: 8. This chain's CDR3 is CASSPSGGASNEQFF. In nucleotides, the CDR3 is TGCGCCAGCAGCCCCAGCGGGGGGGCCTCTAATGAGCAGTTCTTC.

The V and J genes are TRBV7-9 and TRBJ2-3; D not certain. From germline, CDR1 is SEHNR and CDR2 FQNEAQ (reference sequence). This CDR3 has 14 residues. V was shortened by 5 bases and J by 2 bases, with 11 bases between the two germline ends. This chain's CDR3 is CASSPSSPTDTQYF. CDR3 nucleotides: TGTGCCAGCAGCCCTTCGTCCCCCACAGATACGCAGTATTTT.

This clonotype appeared a few times. V gene TRBV7-9 combines with J gene TRBJ2-1; D may be TRBD1 (6 bases). Between the trimmed V and J ends, which lost 1 base and 7 bases, there was a span of 17 bases. The CDR3 sequence is 16 residues long. Germline loops: CDR1 SEHNR, CDR2 FQNEAQ (reference sequence). CDR3 sequence (DNA): TGTGCCAGCAGCTTAGAAGGGGACAAGAGGGTTAATGAGCAGTTCTTC. Translated, it gives CASSLEGDKRVNEQFF. The full variable domain, in which reference TRBV7-9 and TRBJ2-1 provide the parts outside the CDR3, is DTGVSQNPRHKITKRGQNVTFRCDPISEHNRLYWYRQTLGQGPEFLTYFQNEAQLEKSRLLSDRFSAERPKGSFSTLEIQRTEQGDSAMYLCASSLEGDKRVNEQFFGPGTRLTVL.